These 26 T cell receptor beta chains came from one sample sequenced in a study of vaccination effects on CD4 cells after COVID-19 (dated by TCRdb to between 2022 and 2023). After more than nine days of culture, CD4+ T cells were isolated with the EasySep CD4+ T cell isolation kit. These receptors' antigens are unknown. The protocol used for the library was the immunoSEQ multiplex PCR assay. TCRdb carries this immuneACCESS record with in-frame sequences only. Its versions omit some clonotypes, under half of them owing to an unresolved V gene in the studies checked, with the rest unexplained. Here the sample has 45,000 or so clones; about 76% occur a single time. Clones ranked in the top ten supply about 12% of the sample. Here the sequenced sample was CD4+ T cells from PBMCs cultured without peptide, taken before COVID-19 vaccination. These receptors were collected from a human donor who had a prior SARS-CoV-2 infection.

This chain connects TRBV19 to TRBJ2-2; D not resolved. V was clipped by 3 bases and J by 6 bases, with 8 bases between them. Germline values: CDR1 LNHDA, CDR2 SQIVND (reference sequence). There are 13 residues in the CDR3. The CDR3 nucleotides are TGTGCCAGTAGTATTACCTGGTCCGGGGAGCTGTTTTTT. This sequence encodes CASSITWSGELFF.

V and J are TRBV5-1 and TRBJ1-2, with TRBD1 matching over 11 bases. The CDR3 extends over 17 amino acids. Germline V gene lookup returns CDR1 SGHRS and CDR2 YFSETQ. J lost 4 bases, V lost 4 bases, and 12 bases had no gene match. In DNA form, the CDR3 reads TGCGCCAGCAGCGAGGGGACAGGGGGGCATTTGGGCTATGGCTACACCTTC. It specifies CASSEGTGGHLGYGYTF. The variable domain in full, with the rest retrieved from reference TRBV5-1 and TRBJ1-2, is KAGVTQTPRYLIKTRGQQVTLSCSPISGHRSVSWYQQTPGQGLQFLFEYFSETQRNKGNFPGRFSGRQFSNSRSEMNVSTLELGDSALYLCASSEGTGGHLGYGYTFGSGTRLTVV.

V and J are TRBV6-5 and TRBJ2-4; D is perhaps TRBD1 (7 bases). Trimming stripped 5 bases from V and 9 bases from J, with 17 bases between. Germline V gene sequence: CDR1 MNHEY, CDR2 SVGAGI. The CDR3 has 14 amino acids. The CDR3 spells CASSPQGGEAIQYF. For the CDR3, the DNA is TGTGCCAGCAGTCCCCAGGGGGGCGAGGCCATTCAGTACTTC.

This chain links TRBV4-2 with TRBJ2-7; TRBD2 aligns across 15 bases. The length of the CDR3 is 17 residues. J was trimmed by 3 bases and V by 4 bases; bases with no gene match: 7. The V gene's germline CDR1 is LGHNA and CDR2 YNFKEQ. CDR3 bases: TGTGCCAGCAGCCCCTCTTGGACTAGCGGGGGGGGCTACGAGCAGTACTTC. It specifies CASSPSWTSGGGYEQYF.

This sequence joins TRBV19 and TRBJ2-7; D unresolved. This CDR3 has 11 residues. Germline V lookup: CDR1 LNHDA, CDR2 SQIVND (reference sequence). Trimming took off 5 bases at V and 4 bases at J, with 6 bases between the two ends. The CDR3 DNA is TGTGCCAGTAGTTCGGAATACGAGCAGTACTTC. Translated: CASSSEYEQYF.

With regard to this clone: Different DNA sequences within this sample yield the same CDR3. The chain has TRBV15 and TRBJ2-3, with D possibly being TRBD2 (6 bases). Trimming removed 3 bases at V and 0 bases at J, with 13 bases between. CDR1 is LNHNV and CDR2 is YYDKDF in the germline V gene (reference sequence). The CDR3 loop spans 16 amino acids. The CDR3 sequence is CATSRALARSTDTQYF. The CDR3 bases are TGTGCCACCAGCAGGGCCCTAGCGAGAAGCACAGATACGCAGTATTTT.

The V call is TRBV5-4, the J call TRBJ2-7, with D hard to call. Trimming removed 4 bases from V and 2 bases from J, with 10 bases in between. The CDR3 loop spans 13 amino acids. Germline V gene lookup returns CDR1 SGHNT and CDR2 YYREEE (reference sequence). In nucleotides, the CDR3 is TGTGCCAGCAGCCTAGACATGACCTACGAGCAGTACTTC. This translates into CASSLDMTYEQYF.

The chain uses TRBV7-2 and TRBJ2-1; 10 bases map to TRBD2. The CDR3 is 15 residues long. Germline loops: CDR1 SGHTA, CDR2 FQGNSA. The junction had 6 bases not matched to a gene; V was cut back by 2 bases and J by 8 bases. The CDR3 DNA sequence: TGTGCCAGCAGCTTAAACCTAGCGGGAGTAGATGAGCAGTTCTTC. Translation gives CASSLNLAGVDEQFF.

The V gene is TRBV18, the J gene TRBJ2-7; 9 positions match TRBD2. V lost 6 bases to trimming and J lost 4 bases; unmatched junction nucleotides: 10. The CDR3 is made up of 15 amino acids. Per the germline V gene, CDR1 is KGHSH and CDR2 is LQKENI. CDR3 bases: TGTGCCAGCTCCCCTGGATTAGCGGGAGATTACGAGCAGTACTTC. Amino acid sequence: CASSPGLAGDYEQYF.

The J gene is TRBJ1-3, the V gene TRBV9; 8 bases fit TRBD1. V dropped 5 bases and J dropped 4; count of bases not matched to a gene: 8. This CDR3 contains 15 residues. Germline V lookup: CDR1 SGDLS, CDR2 YYNGEE. This CDR3 reads CASSEQGVGGNTIYF. The DNA for the CDR3 is TGTGCCAGCAGTGAACAGGGGGTAGGAGGAAACACCATATATTTT. The full variable domain, with the rest looked up from reference TRBV9 and TRBJ1-3, is DSGVTQTPKHLITATGQRVTLRCSPRSGDLSVYWYQQSLDQGLQFLIQYYNGEERAKGNILERFSAQQFPDLHSELNLSSLELGDSALYFCASSEQGVGGNTIYFGEGSWLTVV.

This CDR3 is CASSKQISYEQYF. The CDR3, as DNA: TGTGCCAGCAGCAAGCAAATATCCTACGAGCAGTACTTC. The J gene is TRBJ2-7, the V gene TRBV7-2; D ambiguous. Per germline, CDR1 SGHTA and CDR2 FQGNSA. The CDR3 has 13 amino acids. Trimming cost V 5 bases and J 1 base, with 9 bases left between them.

This clone was seen only once. The same CDR3 also results from other DNA sequences found in this sample. The rearrangement links TRBV5-4 to TRBJ2-7; maybe TRBD2 (5 bases). Per the germline V gene, CDR1 is SGHNT and CDR2 is YYREEE (reference sequence). The CDR3 has 15 amino acids. V was shortened by 0 bases and J by 1 base, with 11 bases between the two germline ends. CDR3 in amino acids: CASSLAGGLSYEQYF. The CDR3 DNA is TGTGCCAGCAGCTTGGCCGGCGGGTTATCCTACGAGCAGTACTTC.

J is TRBJ2-1 and V is TRBV30, with 10 bases fitting TRBD2. Germline lookup yields CDR1 GTSNPN and CDR2 SVGIG (reference sequence). CDR3 length: 16 residues. V lost 0 bases, J lost 14 bases, and 16 bases stayed unmatched. Written as DNA, the CDR3 is TGTGCCTGGAGTGTGAAACTAGCGGGGTCCCTCGGCAAGGAGTTCTTC. This encodes CAWSVKLAGSLGKEFF.

J is TRBJ1-4 and V is TRBV14; TRBD1 matches 9 bases. Unmatched junction bases numbered 8, after V lost 1 base and J lost 8 bases. CDR3 size: 16 residues. The germline gives CDR1 SGHDN, CDR2 FVKESK. The chain's CDR3 is CASSQGRQGGSEKLFF. In DNA, the CDR3 is TGTGCCAGCAGCCAAGGGAGACAGGGGGGCTCCGAAAAACTGTTTTTT.

This chain links TRBV2 with TRBJ2-5, with TRBD2 as a possible D gene (6 bases). V lost 6 bases and J lost 5, with 13 bases in between. The CDR3 is 13 amino acids. From germline, CDR1 is SNHLY and CDR2 FYNNEI. The CDR3 spells CASRREVGETQYF. The CDR3 DNA sequence: TGTGCCAGCAGAAGGGAGGTGGGGGAGACCCAGTACTTC.

This chain uses TRBV10-3 with TRBJ2-7; 7 nucleotides align to TRBD1. Germline V lookup: CDR1 ENHRY, CDR2 SYGVKD. V was clipped by 3 bases and J by 2 bases; unmatched bases: 4. The length of the CDR3 is 14 residues. As DNA, the CDR3 is TGTGCCATCAGTGACCAGGGGGTGGCCTACGAGCAGTACTTC. The encoded protein is CAISDQGVAYEQYF.

The chain links TRBV9 to TRBJ2-2; 10 bases match TRBD2. The J segment lost 7 bases and the V segment lost 4 bases, leaving 10 bases of the junction unmatched. This CDR3 is 16 amino acids long. CDR1 is SGDLS and CDR2 is YYNGEE in the germline V gene. For the CDR3, the DNA is TGTGCCAGCAGCCCGAAGCGGGAGGGCTGGAACGGGGAGCTGTTTTTT. It is translated as CASSPKREGWNGELFF.

The V call is TRBV7-9, the J call TRBJ1-2; 12 positions agree with TRBD1. CDR1 SEHNR and CDR2 FQNEAQ come from the germline V gene (reference sequence). With V trimmed by 4 bases and J by 4 bases, 7 bases remained unmatched. This CDR3 has 16 amino acids. DNA of the CDR3: TGTGCCAGCAGCTCGTCCGGGACAGGGGGCCTCTATGGCTACACCTTC. Amino acids: CASSSSGTGGLYGYTF.

The chain has TRBV6-5 and TRBJ2-1, with 8 bases identical to TRBD1. This CDR3 spans 13 amino acids. V dropped 6 bases and J dropped 13; count of bases not matched to a gene: 11. Germline V gives CDR1 MNHEY, CDR2 SVGAGI. DNA of the CDR3: TGTGCCAGCAGCATAAACGGACAGGGAAATCAGTTCTTC. Translation gives CASSINGQGNQFF.

This clone was found once. The chain uses TRBV2 and TRBJ2-1, with 9 bases fitting TRBD1. Looked up from germline, CDR1 is SNHLY and CDR2 is FYNNEI. The CDR3 is 19 amino acids. Losses at the gene ends were 6 bases for V and 0 bases for J; bases not matched to a gene: 15. The CDR3, as DNA: TGTGCCAGCAGGGGTTCAATGACGACAGGGGGAAGCTCCTACAATGAGCAGTTCTTC. Protein: CASRGSMTTGGSSYNEQFF.

This chain links TRBV12-3 or TRBV12-4 with TRBJ2-7; D uncertain. This CDR3 comprises 13 residues. The V and J ends lost 2 bases and 3 bases respectively, with 8 bases between them. The CDR3 loop is CASSLSPLYEQYF. DNA for the CDR3: TGTGCCAGCAGTTTAAGCCCCCTCTACGAGCAGTACTTC.

In nucleotides, the CDR3 is TGTGCCAGCAGCCAGGCCGGGGTCGGAGGCGAGCAGTACTTC. Translating gives CASSQAGVGGEQYF. The chain couples TRBV3-1 (or the pseudogene TRBV3-2) to TRBJ2-7, with a tentative D call TRBD2 (5 bases). The germline gives CDR1 LGHDT, CDR2 YNNKEL (reference sequence). The CDR3 has 14 residues. The ends were cut back, 3 bases at V and 6 bases at J, with 15 bases in the middle.

The chain couples TRBV25-1 to TRBJ1-3; 7 bases are shared with TRBD1. The J segment lost 0 bases and the V segment lost 6 bases, leaving 2 bases of the junction unmatched. The V gene's germline CDR1 is MGHDK and CDR2 SYGVNS. The CDR3 has 14 residues. Here the CDR3 DNA reads TGTGCCAGCAGCCGGGACAGCTCTGGAAACACCATATATTTT. Translating gives CASSRDSSGNTIYF.

The chain employs TRBV6-5 and TRBJ2-3; 9 bases fit TRBD2. V lost 5 bases to trimming and J lost 8 bases; unmatched junction nucleotides: 2. The germline CDR1 and CDR2 sequences are MNHEY and SVGAGI. This CDR3 contains 12 residues. CDR3 DNA sequence: TGTGCCAGCAGTAAACTAGCGGGTACGCAGTATTTT. The encoded protein is CASSKLAGTQYF.

This clone was counted once. This sequence joins TRBV5-1 and TRBJ1-2; D may be TRBD1 (5 bases). Trimming removed 4 bases at V and 2 bases at J, with 9 bases between. CDR1 and CDR2 from the germline V gene are SGHRS and YFSETQ. CDR3 size: 13 residues. The DNA of the CDR3 is TGCGCCAGCAGCCTGACAGAAAACTATGGCTACACCTTC. It specifies CASSLTENYGYTF.

The gene calls are TRBV6-5 and TRBJ2-6; TRBD1 matches 8 bases. Germline V gene lookup returns CDR1 MNHEY and CDR2 SVGAGI. This CDR3 spans 14 amino acids. The V gene end was trimmed by 5 bases and the J gene end by 3 bases; junction bases not matched to a gene: 0. Here the CDR3 reads CASSTGGGANVLTF. The CDR3 DNA is TGTGCCAGCAGTACAGGGGGTGGGGCCAACGTCCTGACTTTC.